The T cell receptor beta chain under discussion was sequenced for a study of STAT5B mutations in CD4+ large granular lymphocyte leukemia (dated 2022 in TCRdb). Notes on the research overall: Among the healthy controls, the CDR3 'QG' motif was associated with a particular HLA allele. The study compared the TCRbeta repertoires of patients with CD4+ T-cell large granular lymphocyte leukemia against those of healthy blood donors. Flow cytometry performed on FACSCanto II or FACSVerse showed that the purified fractions had more than 95% purity among lymphocytes.

Note on this clone: Its cognate antigen has yet to be identified. A read error may produce the germline difference seen at one junction end.

The immunoSEQ assay at survey resolution was applied to genomic DNA for sequencing of TCRbeta rearrangements. Per the source publication's procedure: In the TCR sequencing data, the smallest productive clonotype frequency that could be detected was 2.59 x 10-5. Only productive TCRbeta rearrangements, meaning sequences that were complete and in-frame, were kept for the analyses. Simpson clonality, calculated in the immunoSEQ Analyzer version 3.0, was used as the measure of sample clonality. Based on frequency, clones were grouped as very rare, small, medium, large (1-20%) or hyperexpanded (>20%). Generation probabilities were estimated with OLGA 1.2.3, V-gene circos plots were made with VDJtools, specificities were looked up in VDJdb, and CDR3 motifs were identified with GLIPH. Sourced from immuneACCESS, this table was stored by TCRdb with only in-frame sequences that have V and J called. A share of the clones is absent; for the studies checked, an unresolved V gene accounts for under half, and the remainder has no known explanation. That table gives V, J and clone size, and the DNA gave D and trimming. The sample has around 35,000 clones on record, approximately 67% of them singletons. Roughly 2% of the sample goes to the ten largest clones.

The healthy controls were around 40 blood donors, and the buffy coats of these donors were supplied by the Finnish Red Cross blood service. All TCR-sequenced material derived from peripheral blood: patient blood samples and healthy donor buffy coats. Ficoll-Hypaque gradient centrifugation was used to isolate peripheral blood mononuclear cells. CD4+ cells were magnetically purified from the buffy coats of healthy controls. The Gentra Puregene Cell and Tissue kit was used to extract genomic DNA, and a Qubit 2.0 fluorometer was used to measure the amount of genomic DNA. Taken from the germline V gene (reference sequence), the CDR1 and CDR2 loops are DFQATT and SNEGSKA. There are 10 amino acids in the CDR3, from cysteine to phenylalanine inclusive. The only DNA kept is the CDR3, 30 bases in frame from the first base. Overall study results and their limits: Main leukemic clonotypes were private to each patient, although about 25% appeared at low frequency in other patients' non-leukemic repertoires. Enrichment of TRBV06-family usage was observed among the top patient clones (8/27) relative to healthy controls (2/35). Compared with healthy CD4+ repertoires, CD4-sorted patient repertoires appeared more clonal, and this difference remained even after the putative leukemic clones were removed. The data were not HLA-matched, and the relatively small sample size could explain the higher clonality seen in CD4+ compared with CD8+ T-LGLL.

The rearrangement joined TRBV20-1 to TRBJ2-1; TRBD2 agrees with 11 junctional bases. What was sequenced was CD4+ T cells from blood buffy coats. The sequence came from a human donor in good health. The DNA sequence reads TGCAGTGCTACTAGCGGGGGGTTTCTCTTC. Its protein product is CSATSGGFLF.